The text below deals with one T cell receptor beta chain. In the PCR, 60 Vbeta and 13 Jbeta primers were used. The data were produced by immunoSEQ multiplex PCR, yet TCRdb's version contains in-frame clones alone and is incomplete. Its listing shows 150,000 to 250,000 clones. This sample was included in a study of cytomegalovirus exposure and HLA in healthy donors. Study-level information: An early data release held approximately 80 million unique TCRs from HLA-typed donors.

V lost 6 bases to trimming and J lost 8 bases; unmatched junction nucleotides: 8. The CDR3 contains 14 residues. In germline, CDR1 is SGHVS, CDR2 FQNEAQ. The TCR originated in a boy between 10 and 17 years old in good health and CMV-seronegative. Material for sequencing was PBMCs. This chain connects TRBV7-8 to TRBJ2-1; 9 bases line up with TRBD1. CDR3 bases: TGTGCCAGCAGACGCCGGGACAGGGTGGATGAGCAGTTCTTC. It encodes CASRRRDRVDEQFF. The full variable domain, in which reference TRBV7-8 and TRBJ2-1 provide the parts outside the CDR3, is GAGVSQSPRYKVAKRGQDVALRCDPISGHVSLFWYQQALGQGPEFLTYFQNEAQLDKSGLPSDRFFAERPEGSVSTLKIQRTQQEDSAVYLCASRRRDRVDEQFFGPGTRLTVL.